The 21 T cell receptor beta chains listed next were all sequenced from one sample in a study of cytomegalovirus exposure and HLA in healthy donors. Sequencing was performed with immunoSEQ multiplex PCR; in TCRdb, only in-frame clones are kept and a portion is missing. The sample records approximately 170,000 clones, 85% being singletons. The sequenced sample consisted of PBMCs. Every receptor here comes from a man in his late teens or twenties in good health and CMV-seropositive.

The rearrangement links TRBV5-1 to TRBJ1-1; the D gene is possibly TRBD1 (5 bases). The CDR3 is made up of 13 amino acids. V dropped 2 bases and J dropped 10 bases, with 15 bases sitting between them. The V gene's germline CDR1 is SGHRS and CDR2 YFSETQ. DNA for the CDR3: TGCGCCAGCAGCTTAAAAGTCAGCGGGGGAGCTTTCTTT. Amino acids: CASSLKVSGGAFF.

The J gene is TRBJ1-2, the V gene TRBV28, with no clear D. Trimming removed 3 bases at V and 4 bases at J, with 12 bases between. There are 14 residues in the CDR3. CDR1 is MDHEN, CDR2 SYDVKM, per germline. The CDR3 DNA sequence: TGTGCCAGCAGTTTGTCAGGTTTCGTCTATGGCTACACCTTC. Its protein is CASSLSGFVYGYTF.

This chain joins TRBV11-2 and TRBJ1-2; D is possibly TRBD1 (5 bases). Trimming removed 9 bases from V and 2 bases from J, with 16 bases in between. The length of the CDR3 is 14 residues. CDR1 and CDR2 from the germline V gene are SGHAT and FQNNGV. CDR3 in amino acids: CASLPQGTNYGYTF. The CDR3 DNA reads as TGTGCCAGTTTACCGCAGGGAACCAACTATGGCTACACCTTC.

The chain combines TRBV5-1 with TRBJ2-1; D possibly corresponds to TRBD2 (6 bases). The V gene lost 0 bases and the J gene lost 1 base, with 8 bases spanning the gap. Germline CDR1 SGHRS, CDR2 YFSETQ. This CDR3 contains 15 residues. The chain's CDR3 is CASSLVRGSYNEQFF. DNA of the CDR3: TGCGCCAGCAGCTTGGTACGGGGGTCCTACAATGAGCAGTTCTTC.

This clone was seen a single time. The chain is built from TRBV30 and TRBJ1-1, with 7 bases identical to TRBD1. Germline V gene sequence: CDR1 GTSNPN, CDR2 SVGIG (reference sequence). Unmatched junction bases numbered 8, after V lost 7 bases and J lost 3 bases. CDR3 length equals 13 residues. In DNA form, the CDR3 reads TGTGCCTCGACAGGGTTCGGGGACACTGAAGCTTTCTTT. Amino acid sequence: CASTGFGDTEAFF.

J is TRBJ2-5 and V is TRBV5-1; D possibly corresponds to TRBD2 (6 bases). The CDR3 runs to 22 residues. Trimming cost V 3 bases and J 0 bases, with 33 bases left between them. The V gene's germline CDR1 is SGHRS and CDR2 YFSETQ. The CDR3 region has the DNA TGCGCCAGCAGCTCGGGGACTTTTTTCTCCGGGCCTTTTTTACTATACCAAGAGACCCAGTACTTC. As protein: CASSSGTFFSGPFLLYQETQYF.

The rearrangement uses TRBV29-1 and TRBJ2-3, with 11 bases aligning to TRBD2. Trimming cost V 6 bases and J 4 bases; bases outside gene matches: 9. This CDR3 has 15 residues. Germline V CDR1 and CDR2: SQVTM, ANQGSEA. As DNA, the CDR3 is TGCAGCGTCACCGGACTAGCGGGTTGGGCAGATACGCAGTATTTT. It translates to CSVTGLAGWADTQYF.

The chain joins TRBV2 to TRBJ2-1; tentative D call: TRBD2 (5 bases). Germline lookup yields CDR1 SNHLY and CDR2 FYNNEI. This CDR3 has 16 residues. Trimming took off 2 bases at V and 5 bases at J, with 16 bases between the two ends. CDR3 in amino acids: CASSEWISETNNEQFF. The DNA of the CDR3 is TGTGCCAGCAGTGAATGGATTAGCGAGACGAACAATGAGCAGTTCTTC.

J is TRBJ1-1 and V is TRBV30; maybe TRBD1 (6 bases). This CDR3 comprises 15 residues. Looked up from germline, CDR1 is GTSNPN and CDR2 is SVGIG (reference sequence). Between the trimmed V and J ends, which lost 4 bases and 0 bases, there was a span of 15 bases. The CDR3 DNA reads TGTGCCTGGACTCAAGGGGGACGTTTGAACACTGAAGCTTTCTTT. The encoded protein is CAWTQGGRLNTEAFF.

This clone was picked up a small number of times. This sample includes further DNA sequences coding for the same CDR3. This sequence joins TRBV5-1 and TRBJ1-2, with D unresolved. Germline values: CDR1 SGHRS, CDR2 YFSETQ. V lost 0 bases to trimming and J lost 4 bases, with 4 bases between them. The CDR3 contains 12 residues. CDR3 loop: CASSLDSYGYTF. The CDR3 nucleotides read TGCGCCAGCAGCTTGGACAGCTATGGCTACACCTTC. The variable domain in full, completed from reference TRBV5-1 and TRBJ1-2, reads KAGVTQTPRYLIKTRGQQVTLSCSPISGHRSVSWYQQTPGQGLQFLFEYFSETQRNKGNFPGRFSGRQFSNSRSEMNVSTLELGDSALYLCASSLDSYGYTFGSGTRLTVV.

J is TRBJ2-5 and V is TRBV6-5; TRBD2 agrees at 8 bases. The CDR3 runs 13 residues. Per the germline V gene, CDR1 is MNHEY and CDR2 is SVGAGI. Trimming at V came to 2 bases and at J to 7 bases, leaving 3 bases not matched to a gene. The CDR3 sequence: CASSYTTSGTQYF. The CDR3 DNA is TGTGCCAGCAGTTACACCACTAGCGGGACCCAGTACTTC.

This clone was seen only once. J is TRBJ2-1 and V is TRBV27; 10 bases align to TRBD2. The CDR3 runs to 17 residues. J lost 8 bases, V lost 0 bases, and 10 bases had no gene match. Germline V CDR1 and CDR2: MNHEY, SMNVEV (reference sequence). CDR3 bases: TGTGCCAGCAGTTTATCTTCCAGCGGGAGGGCCAGCGATGAGCAGTTCTTC. Amino acids: CASSLSSSGRASDEQFF.

The CDR3: CAWGTGGARNTIYF. The CDR3 DNA reads as TGTGCCTGGGGGACAGGGGGCGCACGAAACACCATATATTTT. This sequence joins TRBV30 and TRBJ1-3, with TRBD1 matching over 12 bases. The V segment lost 5 bases and the J segment 5 bases; nucleotides outside the gene matches: 4. This CDR3 has 14 amino acids. Germline V gene sequence: CDR1 GTSNPN, CDR2 SVGIG (reference sequence).

The chain uses TRBV5-1 and TRBJ2-7, with D unclear. This CDR3 spans 13 amino acids. In germline, CDR1 is SGHRS, CDR2 YFSETQ. The V end lost 0 bases, the J end lost 3 bases, and 7 bases lay between the germline ends. The DNA of the CDR3 is TGCGCCAGCAGCTTGGGGCATCTCTACGAGCAGTACTTC. Amino acid sequence: CASSLGHLYEQYF.

In its sample, this clone was seen a few times. The chain is built from TRBV20-1 and TRBJ2-1; D is undetermined. The length of the CDR3 is 11 residues. Germline values: CDR1 DFQATT, CDR2 SNEGSKA (reference sequence). Trimming stripped 4 bases from V and 9 bases from J, with 10 bases between. The DNA for the CDR3 is TGCAGTGCTAACCAGTACCGTGAGCAGTTCTTC. Translating it yields CSANQYREQFF.

The chain links TRBV7-2 to TRBJ2-7, with D hard to call. Germline V gives CDR1 SGHTA, CDR2 FQGNSA. This CDR3 region has 13 residues. V dropped 3 bases and J dropped 0 bases, with 6 bases sitting between them. This chain's CDR3 is CASSLPVSYEQYF. CDR3 sequence (DNA): TGTGCCAGCAGCTTGCCGGTCTCCTACGAGCAGTACTTC.

The chain carries TRBV6-1 and TRBJ2-7, with 9 nucleotides matching TRBD2. The CDR3 sequence is 16 residues long. Losses at the gene ends were 1 base for V and 4 bases for J; bases not matched to a gene: 8. Per the germline V gene, CDR1 is MNHNS and CDR2 is SASEGT. In DNA form, the CDR3 reads TGTGCCAGCAGTGAAGGGGGCGGGAGGGGGGTTTACGAGCAGTACTTC. It is translated as CASSEGGGRGVYEQYF.

This chain links TRBV6-1 with TRBJ1-2, with 7 bases lining up with TRBD1. CDR1 is MNHNS, CDR2 SASEGT, per germline. The trim removed 5 bases at V and 7 bases at J, leaving 4 bases unmatched. The CDR3 totals 12 residues. The CDR3 loop is CASSRQGVGYTF. The CDR3 region has the DNA TGTGCCAGCAGTCGGCAGGGGGTTGGCTACACCTTC.

The rearrangement uses TRBV13 and TRBJ2-3, with 15 nucleotides matching TRBD2. V dropped 5 bases and J dropped 5; count of bases not matched to a gene: 5. The V gene's germline CDR1 is PRHDT and CDR2 FYEKMQ (reference sequence). The CDR3 consists of 16 residues. The CDR3 reads CASSPGLAGGGDTQYF. DNA of the CDR3: TGTGCCAGCAGCCCGGGACTAGCGGGGGGTGGAGATACGCAGTATTTT.

This clone was observed a single time. The rearrangement links TRBV29-1 to TRBJ1-6; D may be TRBD1 (5 bases). The germline gives CDR1 SQVTM, CDR2 ANQGSEA. V lost 6 bases, J lost 4 bases, and 22 bases lay in between. The CDR3 totals 17 residues. The CDR3 loop reads CSVAFGAQGGYNSPLHF. As DNA, the CDR3 is TGCAGCGTCGCTTTTGGGGCCCAGGGAGGTTATAATTCACCCCTCCACTTT.

The chain carries TRBV6-1 and TRBJ1-1; D is ambiguous. The V gene lost 2 bases and the J gene lost 7 bases, with 8 bases spanning the gap. The CDR3 spans 12 residues. Germline V gene lookup returns CDR1 MNHNS and CDR2 SASEGT. The CDR3 DNA is TGTGCCAGCAGTGAAAGGCACAGTGAAGCTTTCTTT. Its protein is CASSERHSEAFF.